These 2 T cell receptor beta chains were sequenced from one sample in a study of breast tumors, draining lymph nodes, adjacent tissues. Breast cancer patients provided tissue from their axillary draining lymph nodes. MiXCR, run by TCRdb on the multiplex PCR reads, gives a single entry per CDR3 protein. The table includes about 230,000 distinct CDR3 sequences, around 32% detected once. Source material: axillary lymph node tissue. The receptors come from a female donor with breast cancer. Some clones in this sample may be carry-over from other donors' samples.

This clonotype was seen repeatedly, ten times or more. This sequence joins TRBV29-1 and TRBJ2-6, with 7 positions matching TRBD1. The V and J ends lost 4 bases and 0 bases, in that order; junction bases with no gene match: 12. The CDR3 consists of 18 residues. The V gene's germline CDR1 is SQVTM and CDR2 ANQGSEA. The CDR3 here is CSVGQTGVPYSGANVLTF. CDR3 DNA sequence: TGCAGCGTTGGCCAAACAGGGGTTCCCTACTCTGGGGCCAACGTCCTGACTTTC.

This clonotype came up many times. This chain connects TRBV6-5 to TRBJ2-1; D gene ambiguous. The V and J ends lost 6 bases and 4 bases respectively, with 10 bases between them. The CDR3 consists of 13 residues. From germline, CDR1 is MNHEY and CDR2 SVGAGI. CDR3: CASSPFSYNEQFF. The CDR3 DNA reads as TGTGCCAGCAGCCCCTTCAGTTACAATGAGCAGTTCTTC.